The 23 T cell receptor beta chains listed next were all sequenced from one sample in a study of blood T cells in healthy people across ages. Using a J-beta primer mix together with a sample-barcoded 5' primer, a second PCR was run for roughly 6 to 12 cycles. A single record per CDR3 protein comes from TCRdb applying MiXCR to the 5' RACE reads. This table has approximately 900,000 distinct CDR3 sequences, 25% to 35% appearing once. These same records also appear under a second study, on T cells of mothers and their children.

Sample: blood. The source of these receptors is a woman between 40 and 50 years old in good health.

This clonotype was picked up a small number of times. The CDR3 DNA follows: TGTGCCAGCAGCTCCGGGACTATCGAAGAGACCCAGTACTTC. Translated: CASSSGTIEETQYF. The V gene is TRBV13, the J gene TRBJ2-5, with 7 bases identical to TRBD2. This CDR3 comprises 14 residues. V lost 4 bases to trimming and J lost 3 bases; unmatched junction nucleotides: 5. Germline V gene lookup returns CDR1 PRHDT and CDR2 FYEKMQ (reference sequence).

This chain connects TRBV28 to TRBJ2-5, with D perhaps being TRBD1 or TRBD2 (6 bases each). CDR3 length: 16 residues. Trimming pared 4 bases from V and 4 bases from J, leaving 19 bases between. Germline V lookup: CDR1 MDHEN, CDR2 SYDVKM. CDR3 nucleotides: TGTGCCAGCAGTTCCCCCGGGGGCGAAGTTAGAGAGACCCAGTACTTC. Translation: CASSSPGGEVRETQYF.

V gene TRBV7-8 combines with J gene TRBJ1-1, with D unresolved. V was shortened by 1 base and J by 7 bases, with 7 bases between the two germline ends. The CDR3 runs 12 residues. Germline V lookup: CDR1 SGHVS, CDR2 FQNEAQ. The CDR3 nucleotides read TGTGCCAGCAGCTTAGGGTGCAGTGAAGCTTTCTTT. Translating gives CASSLGCSEAFF.

The chain employs TRBV5-5 and TRBJ1-5, with a tentative D call TRBD1 (6 bases). This CDR3 has 16 residues. Germline loops: CDR1 SGHKS, CDR2 YYEKEE (reference sequence). V lost 4 bases and J lost 3, with 17 bases in between. As DNA, the CDR3 is TGTGCCAGCAGCACCGACCTAAACAGGGTCAATCAGCCCCAGCATTTT. This codes for CASSTDLNRVNQPQHF.

This clonotype was detected many times. Being one base from a much bigger clone, this may be a read error. V and J are TRBV6-2 or TRBV6-3 and TRBJ2-7; 8 bases map to TRBD2. CDR1 is MNHEY, CDR2 SVGEGT, per germline. V lost 6 bases and J lost 5; bases outside the gene matches: 9. The CDR3 consists of 14 residues. In DNA form, the CDR3 reads TGTGCCAGCAGGCCGGGACTAGAGACGAACGAGCAGTACTTC. It is translated as CASRPGLETNEQYF.

The chain employs TRBV5-8 and TRBJ1-1; 7 bases are shared with TRBD1. The CDR3 has 14 residues. V dropped 4 bases and J dropped 5; count of bases not matched to a gene: 8. CDR1 SGHTS and CDR2 YDEGEE come from the germline V gene. CDR3 coding DNA: TGTGCCAGCAGCACCGGGACAGTGGAAACTGAAGCTTTCTTT. Its translation is CASSTGTVETEAFF.

This clonotype has just a few counts. A much larger clone differs from this one at a single base, so this may be a read error. The V call is TRBV2, the J call TRBJ2-7; D might be TRBD1 (6 bases). Germline V CDR1 and CDR2: SNHLY, FYNNEI. V was trimmed by 6 bases and J by 0 bases, leaving 21 bases between them. The CDR3 is 17 residues long. CDR3 amino acids: CASSALRQVLSSYEQYF. The CDR3 nucleotides are TGTGCCAGCAGCGCCCTCCGACAGGTTCTAAGCTCCTACGAGCAGTACTTC.

The chain carries TRBV2 and TRBJ1-2; 9 bases line up with TRBD1. The CDR3 length is 14 residues. Germline V gives CDR1 SNHLY, CDR2 FYNNEI. V shed 8 bases, J shed 3 bases, and the junction held 7 bases outside the gene matches. CDR3 DNA sequence: TGTGCCAGCGGGGTTGACAGGGGGGACTATGGCTACACCTTC. Translating gives CASGVDRGDYGYTF.

The rearrangement joins TRBV4-3 to TRBJ1-2; D gene unclear. The germline V and J ends were trimmed by 0 bases and 2 bases, with 10 bases remaining between them. The CDR3 runs to 15 residues. Germline CDR1 LGHNA, CDR2 YSLEER. The DNA of the CDR3 is TGCGCCAGCAGCCAAGATCGGCGAGGCAACTATGGCTACACCTTC. Translating gives CASSQDRRGNYGYTF.

This rearrangement joins TRBV18 to TRBJ1-4; D call uncertain. V dropped 2 bases and J dropped 6 bases, with 10 bases sitting between them. The CDR3 contains 14 residues. Germline loops: CDR1 KGHSH, CDR2 LQKENI. CDR3 DNA sequence: TGTGCCAGCTCACCAGGCAACCCTCATGAAAAACTGTTTTTT. The encoded protein is CASSPGNPHEKLFF.

The CDR3 coding sequence is TGCGCCAGCACCCAGACAGGGACAAAAGAGACCCAGTACTTC. It encodes CASTQTGTKETQYF. The rearrangement links TRBV5-1 to TRBJ2-5; 7 positions agree with TRBD1. The length of the CDR3 is 14 residues. From germline, CDR1 is SGHRS and CDR2 YFSETQ. The ends lost 6 bases at V and 3 bases at J; junction bases unmatched: 8.

This clonotype was counted ten times or more. V and J are TRBV6-6 and TRBJ2-7; 9 nucleotides agree with TRBD1. The CDR3 is made up of 17 amino acids. Germline V gene sequence: CDR1 MNHNY, CDR2 SVGAGI (reference sequence). J was trimmed by 1 base and V by 6 bases; bases with no gene match: 13. CDR3 bases: TGTGCCAGCAGCAGCCTACTACAGGGGGCGCGATCCTACGAGCAGTACTTC. Translating it yields CASSSLLQGARSYEQYF.

This clonotype was seen more than once but under ten times. The CDR3, as DNA: TGTGCCAGCAGGCAGCTGGAGCAGTTCTTC. This encodes CASRQLEQFF. The chain uses TRBV28 and TRBJ2-1; D gene uncertain. The CDR3 extends over 10 amino acids. The V end was cut by 6 bases, the J end by 10 bases, with 7 bases between. Per the germline V gene, CDR1 is MDHEN and CDR2 is SYDVKM.

This clonotype was picked up a small number of times. The chain joins TRBV6-2 or TRBV6-3 to TRBJ1-1; no clear D. This CDR3 has 14 residues. V was pared by 2 bases and J by 0 bases, with 7 bases between. The germline gives CDR1 MNHEY, CDR2 SVGEGT. The CDR3 DNA follows: TGTGCCAGCAGTTACCCGCGATTGAACACTGAAGCTTTCTTT. Its protein is CASSYPRLNTEAFF.

In its sample, this clonotype was seen many times. The rearrangement joins TRBV7-2 to TRBJ2-7; 8 bases match TRBD1. This CDR3 region has 17 residues. The germline V gene encodes CDR1 SGHTA and CDR2 FQGNSA. Trimming removed 1 base from V and 0 bases from J; junction bases left unmatched: 8. The CDR3, as DNA: TGTGCCAGCAGCTTAGGGACAGGGTTGGGGGGCTCCTACGAGCAGTACTTC. Translated: CASSLGTGLGGSYEQYF.

This clonotype has at least ten counts. The chain combines TRBV6-1 with TRBJ2-7; 10 bases map to TRBD2. The CDR3 is 18 residues long. Germline loops: CDR1 MNHNS, CDR2 SASEGT. Unmatched junction bases numbered 15, after V lost 7 bases and J lost 0 bases. This chain's CDR3 is CASTLTSGTTGFSYEQYF. The CDR3 DNA reads as TGTGCCAGCACCCTAACTAGCGGGACCACCGGATTCTCCTACGAGCAGTACTTC.

With respect to this clonotype: A much larger clone lies a single base off, so this may be a read error. The V call is TRBV12-3 or TRBV12-4, the J call TRBJ2-3; TRBD1 matches at 10 bases. V lost 5 bases and J lost 8; bases outside the gene matches: 13. CDR3 length equals 16 residues. The CDR3 coding sequence is TGTGCCAGCAGTCCACCTGACAGGGGGCCGTGCGGTACGCAGTATTTT. Protein sequence: CASSPPDRGPCGTQYF.

This clonotype was observed many times. The V call is TRBV6-1, the J call TRBJ1-5, with D maybe TRBD1 (5 bases). CDR3 length: 15 residues. CDR1 and CDR2 from the germline V gene are MNHNS and SASEGT. V was clipped by 8 bases and J by 2 bases, with 16 bases between them. CDR3 DNA sequence: TGTGCCAGCCTCGCGCAGGGAGGGGGCAATCAGCCCCAGCATTTT. Translating gives CASLAQGGGNQPQHF.

About this clonotype: A far larger clone lies a single base away; this is likely a read error. This CDR3 reads CTSSQGPSSYEQYF. Written as DNA, the CDR3 is TGTACCAGCAGCCAAGGGCCCAGCTCCTACGAGCAGTACTTC. The rearrangement joins TRBV7-2 to TRBJ2-7; no clear D gene. The V end was cut by 5 bases, the J end by 0 bases, with 11 bases between. Germline CDR1 and CDR2: SGHTA and FQGNSA. The CDR3 runs 14 residues.

This clonotype was seen repeatedly, ten times or more. The chain recombines TRBV5-4 with TRBJ2-5; weak D call: TRBD2 (6 bases). Germline values: CDR1 SGHNT, CDR2 YYREEE (reference sequence). V gave up 4 bases and J gave up 8 bases, with 18 bases separating them. The CDR3 has 14 residues. The CDR3 bases are TGTGCCAGCAGCCGGGGACTTGAGGGTCGAACCCAGTACTTC. This encodes CASSRGLEGRTQYF. Using reference TRBV5-4 and TRBJ2-5 for the parts outside the CDR3, the full variable domain is ETGVTQSPTHLIKTRGQQVTLRCSSQSGHNTVSWYQQALGQGPQFIFQYYREEENGRGNFPPRFSGLQFPNYSSELNVNALELDDSALYLCASSRGLEGRTQYFGPGTRLLVL.

CDR3 nucleotides: TGTGCCAGCAGCGCGTCGGCAGGGGCACGAGGCTACACCTTC. Its translation is CASSASAGARGYTF. The genes are TRBV11-2 and TRBJ1-2, with D maybe TRBD1 (6 bases). This CDR3 spans 14 amino acids. V was trimmed by 5 bases and J by 8 bases, leaving 18 bases between them. Germline CDR1 reads SGHAT; CDR2 reads FQNNGV.

This clonotype was seen more than once but under ten times. CDR3 residues: CASSLRQGYTGELFF. The CDR3, as DNA: TGTGCCAGCAGCTTAAGACAGGGGTACACCGGGGAGCTGTTTTTT. This chain joins TRBV13 and TRBJ2-2; TRBD1 aligns across 8 bases. The germline V gene has CDR1 PRHDT and CDR2 FYEKMQ (reference sequence). Trimming cost V 2 bases and J 3 bases; bases outside gene matches: 2. CDR3 length equals 15 residues. Complete variable domain (other parts from reference TRBV13 and TRBJ2-2): AAGVIQSPRHLIKEKRETATLKCYPIPRHDTVYWYQQGPGQDPQFLISFYEKMQSDKGSIPDRFSAQQFSDYHSELNMSSLELGDSALYFCASSLRQGYTGELFFGEGSRLTVL.

This clonotype showed up just a few times. The chain links TRBV4-1 to TRBJ2-2; 15 bases agree with TRBD2. Trimming removed 1 base from V and 6 bases from J; junction bases left unmatched: 3. The CDR3 sequence is 17 residues long. Germline V gives CDR1 MGHRA, CDR2 YSYEKL. Here the CDR3 DNA reads TGCGCCAGCAGCCAAGGCAGGACTAGCGGGGGGGCCGGGGAGCTGTTTTTT. It codes for CASSQGRTSGGAGELFF.